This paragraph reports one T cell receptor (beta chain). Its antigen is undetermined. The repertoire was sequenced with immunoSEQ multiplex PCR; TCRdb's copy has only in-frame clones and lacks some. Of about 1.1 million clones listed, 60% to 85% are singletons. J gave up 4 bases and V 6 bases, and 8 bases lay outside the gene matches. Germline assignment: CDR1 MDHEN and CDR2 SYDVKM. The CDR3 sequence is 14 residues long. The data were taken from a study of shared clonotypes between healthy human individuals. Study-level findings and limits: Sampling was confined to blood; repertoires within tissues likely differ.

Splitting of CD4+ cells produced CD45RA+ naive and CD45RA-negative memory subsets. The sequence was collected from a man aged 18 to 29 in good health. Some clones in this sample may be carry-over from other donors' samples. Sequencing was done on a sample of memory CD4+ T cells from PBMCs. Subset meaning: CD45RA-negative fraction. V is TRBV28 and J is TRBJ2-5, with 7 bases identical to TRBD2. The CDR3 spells CASSETGGGETQYF. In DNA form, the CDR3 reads TGTGCCAGCAGCGAGACGGGCGGGGGAGAGACCCAGTACTTC.